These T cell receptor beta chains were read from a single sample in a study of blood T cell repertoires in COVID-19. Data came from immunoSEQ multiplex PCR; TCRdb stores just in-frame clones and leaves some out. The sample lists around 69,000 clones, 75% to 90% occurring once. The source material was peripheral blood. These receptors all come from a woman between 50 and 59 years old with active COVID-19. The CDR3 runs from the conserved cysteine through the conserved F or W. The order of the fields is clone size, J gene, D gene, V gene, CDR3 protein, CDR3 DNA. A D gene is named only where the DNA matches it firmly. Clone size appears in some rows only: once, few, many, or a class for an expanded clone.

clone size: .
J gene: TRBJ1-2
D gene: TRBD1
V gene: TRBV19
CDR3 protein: CASVQGGNFGYTF
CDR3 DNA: TGTGCCAGCGTACAGGGGGGTAATTTTGGCTACACCTTC

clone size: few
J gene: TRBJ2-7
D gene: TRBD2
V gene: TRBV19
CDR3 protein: CASTVIGAYSGRSSYEQYF
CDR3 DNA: TGTGCCAGTACCGTAATAGGGGCCTATAGCGGGCGCAGCTCCTACGAGCAGTACTTC

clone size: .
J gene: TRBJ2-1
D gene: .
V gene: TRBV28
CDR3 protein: CASSFDTYNEQFF
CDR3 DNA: TGTGCCAGCAGTTTCGACACATACAATGAGCAGTTCTTC

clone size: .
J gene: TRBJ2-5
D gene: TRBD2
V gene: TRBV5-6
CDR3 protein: CASTTGGFGETQYF
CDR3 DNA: TGTGCCAGCACGACGGGAGGGTTTGGAGAGACCCAGTACTTC

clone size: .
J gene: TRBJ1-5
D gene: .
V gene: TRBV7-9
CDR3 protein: CASSLAGRLGSNQPQHF
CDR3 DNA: TGTGCCAGCAGCTTAGCAGGGAGGCTCGGGAGCAATCAGCCCCAGCATTTT

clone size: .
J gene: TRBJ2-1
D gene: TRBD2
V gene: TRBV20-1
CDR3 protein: CSASLTGTNYNEQFF
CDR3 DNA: TGCAGTGCTAGTCTTACCGGGACTAACTACAATGAGCAGTTCTTC

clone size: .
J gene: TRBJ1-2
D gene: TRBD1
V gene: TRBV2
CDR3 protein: CASSGQSAGYGYTF
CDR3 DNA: TGTGCCAGTTCGGGACAGTCGGCCGGCTATGGCTACACCTTC

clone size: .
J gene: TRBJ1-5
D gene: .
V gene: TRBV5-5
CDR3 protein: CASSLSGAISNQPQHF
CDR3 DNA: TGTGCCAGCAGCTTGTCAGGGGCCATTAGCAATCAGCCCCAGCATTTT

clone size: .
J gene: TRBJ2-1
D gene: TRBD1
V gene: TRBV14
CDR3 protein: CASSQDRQGTSYNEQFF
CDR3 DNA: TGTGCCAGCAGCCAAGACAGACAGGGGACATCCTACAATGAGCAGTTCTTC

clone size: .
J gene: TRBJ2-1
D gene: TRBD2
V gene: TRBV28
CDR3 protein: CASSYPPVLGGSGGSSYNEQFF
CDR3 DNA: TGTGCCAGCAGTTATCCCCCCGTACTCGGCGGGAGTGGGGGAAGCTCCTACAATGAGCAGTTCTTC

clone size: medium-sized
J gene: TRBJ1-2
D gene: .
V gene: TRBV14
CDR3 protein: CASSLSGGNYGYTF
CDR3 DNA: TGTGCCAGCAGCCTGAGCGGGGGAAACTATGGCTACACCTTC

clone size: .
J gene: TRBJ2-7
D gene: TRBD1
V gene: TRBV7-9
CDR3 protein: CASSLTGRSYEQYF
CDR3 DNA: TGTGCCAGCAGTTTGACAGGGCGCTCCTACGAGCAGTACTTC

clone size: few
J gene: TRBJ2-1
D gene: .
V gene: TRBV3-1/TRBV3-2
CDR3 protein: CASSRGTPSNEQFF
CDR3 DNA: TGTGCCAGCAGCCGCGGGACTCCGTCAAATGAGCAGTTCTTC